This TCR beta chain was sequenced for a study of regulatory T cells in long-lasting Graves disease. Looking at the study overall: Antithyroid drugs had been given to newly diagnosed Graves' patients for under 3 months. General observations from the study: There were preferences for TRBV28, TRBJ1-2 and TRBJ2-5 in persistent disease. Compared with new cases, persistent Graves' patients showed reduced TCR diversity. Because few samples were included, accuracy may have been lower.

Stated time point: newly diagnosed GD, antithyroid drugs for less than 3 months. RNA isolated from PBMCs was used to make the TCR library. The V gene lost 2 bases and the J gene lost 4 bases, with 14 bases spanning the gap. Germline CDR1 reads SQVTM; CDR2 reads ANQGSEA. This CDR3 spans 15 amino acids. With regard to this clonotype: Antigen unknown.

CDR3 regions were amplified by Arm-PCR using iRepertoire HTBI primers to build TCR beta libraries. In TCRdb, the multiplex PCR reads were re-called with MiXCR into one record per CDR3 protein. The repertoire has about 610,000 distinct CDR3 sequences, roughly a sixth of them found once; the top ten carry around 11%. These sequences were also reported in another study, on T cells in Graves' hyperthyroidism and ophthalmopathy.

The chain uses TRBV29-1 and TRBJ2-2; D possibly matches TRBD1 or TRBD2 (5 bases each). The specimen comprised peripheral blood mononuclear cells (PBMCs), sampled at new diagnosis, from a patient treated with antithyroid drugs. The source of this sequence is a young man with Graves disease. The CDR3 DNA reads TGCAGCGTTGAAACGGGGCCACGAGGCACCGGGGAGCTGTTTTTT. Translation: CSVETGPRGTGELFF.